What follows describes a single TCR beta chain. Some clones are missing from TCRdb's copy, which holds only in-frame ones; the method was immunoSEQ multiplex PCR. This sample yields 300,000 to 350,000 clones, of which about four fifths are seen a single time; 2.5% to 3.5% belongs to the top ten. This entry comes from a study of blood T cell repertoires in COVID-19. This CDR3 contains 14 residues. With 4 bases clipped from V and 6 bases from J, the junction kept 8 bases outside the gene matches. The germline V gene has CDR1 ENHRY and CDR2 SYGVKD. The TCR originated in a man aged 25 to 40 with active or convalescent COVID-19. This chain uses TRBV10-3 with TRBJ1-2, with 7 bases lining up with TRBD1. Sequenced input: peripheral blood. This CDR3 reads CAISGTGRAHGYTF. CDR3 nucleotide sequence: TGTGCCATCAGTGGGACAGGTCGGGCGCATGGCTACACCTTC.